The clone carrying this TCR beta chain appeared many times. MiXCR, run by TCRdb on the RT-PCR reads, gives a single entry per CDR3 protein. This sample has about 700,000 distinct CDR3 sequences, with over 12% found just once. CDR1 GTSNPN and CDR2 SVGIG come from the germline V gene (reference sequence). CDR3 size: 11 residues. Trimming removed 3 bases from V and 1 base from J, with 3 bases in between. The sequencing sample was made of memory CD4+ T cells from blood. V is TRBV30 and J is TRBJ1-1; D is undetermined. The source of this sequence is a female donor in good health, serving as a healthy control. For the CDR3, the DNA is TGTGCCTGGAGGGGGAACACTGAAGCTTTCTTT. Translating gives CAWRGNTEAFF.